The rows below give T cell receptor beta chains drawn from one sample of a study of human T cells and chemical hapten exposure. A single record per CDR3 protein comes from TCRdb applying MiXCR to the RACE reads. Among roughly 89,000 distinct CDR3 sequences listed, around 9.9% were seen once. The sample in question was whole blood, obtained in connection with sensitization to the hapten diphenylcyclopropenone (DPC). These receptors were obtained from a woman in her thirties with alopecia areata. Some clones in this sample may be carry-over from other donors' samples. Each CDR3 is given with its conserved first and last residue. D genes are given only for firm matches. Expanded clones are given a class, and other clones once, few, many or no size at all.

j_gene	d_gene	v_gene	abundance	CDR3aa	CDR3nt
TRBJ2-6	.	TRBV7-9	.	CASSLVALEANVLTF	TGTGCCAGCAGCTTAGTAGCTCTAGAAGCCAACGTCCTGACTTTC
TRBJ1-2	.	TRBV4-2	.	CASSQDRLGPGGYTF	TGTGCCAGCAGCCAAGATCGGCTGGGCCCTGGAGGCTACACCTTC
TRBJ2-2	TRBD2	TRBV5-6	few	CASSLPGSGRNGELFF	TGTGCCAGCAGCCTCCCGGGAAGCGGGAGAAACGGGGAGCTGTTTTTT
TRBJ2-7	.	TRBV12-3/TRBV12-4	many	CASSLSASSYEQYF	TGTGCCAGCAGTTTAAGTGCCAGCTCCTACGAGCAGTACTTC
TRBJ2-2	.	TRBV24-1	few	CATSDLDREAGELFF	TGTGCCACCAGTGATTTGGACAGGGAGGCCGGGGAGCTGTTTTTT
TRBJ2-3	.	TRBV19	many	CASSTEITDTQYF	TGTGCCAGTAGTACGGAGATCACAGATACGCAGTATTTT
TRBJ1-5	TRBD1	TRBV28	few	CASREGQGNFQPQHF	TGTGCCAGCAGGGAGGGACAGGGGAATTTTCAGCCCCAGCATTTT
TRBJ2-4	.	TRBV28	few	CASSFPTASAKSIQYF	TGTGCCAGCAGTTTCCCCACAGCCTCAGCCAAAAGCATTCAGTACTTC
TRBJ2-1	.	TRBV6-2/TRBV6-3	many	CASSPHRQNNEQFF	TGTGCCAGCAGTCCTCATAGACAGAACAATGAGCAGTTCTTC
TRBJ1-6	.	TRBV7-8	many	CASSTEGAQGSPLHF	TGTGCCAGCAGCACAGAAGGGGCGCAGGGTTCACCCCTCCACTTT